These 23 T cell receptor beta chains were sequenced from one sample in a study of radiation and T cells in renal cell carcinoma. Indicated time point: blood 4 weeks post-SBRT, at nephrectomy. Treatment meaning: 15 Gy SBRT to primary tumor, nephrectomy 4 weeks later. Some clones are missing from TCRdb's copy, which holds only in-frame ones; the method was immunoSEQ multiplex PCR. The sample consists of about 78,000 clones, 80% to 90% of them appearing once. The sequencing here drew on blood, taken from a patient whose treatment included radiotherapy and nephrectomy. Every receptor here comes from a woman in her seventies with renal cell carcinoma.

The chain joins TRBV27 to TRBJ1-2, with D maybe TRBD1 (5 bases). V was cut by 3 bases and J by 0 bases, with 8 bases left in between. The CDR3 contains 14 residues. Germline CDR1 is MNHEY and CDR2 is SMNVEV (reference sequence). In DNA form, the CDR3 reads TGTGCCAGCAGTTTCGACAGAGCTAACTATGGCTACACCTTC. Translating gives CASSFDRANYGYTF.

This clone was picked up one time. The chain has TRBV5-1 and TRBJ2-2; no clear D. The CDR3 runs 15 residues. V lost 4 bases and J lost 5, with 15 bases in between. Germline V gene lookup returns CDR1 SGHRS and CDR2 YFSETQ. The CDR3 reads CASSLDGPGTGELFF. The CDR3 coding sequence is TGCGCCAGCAGCCTGGACGGTCCTGGGACCGGGGAGCTGTTTTTT. Full variable domain (rest looked up from reference TRBV5-1 and TRBJ2-2): KAGVTQTPRYLIKTRGQQVTLSCSPISGHRSVSWYQQTPGQGLQFLFEYFSETQRNKGNFPGRFSGRQFSNSRSEMNVSTLELGDSALYLCASSLDGPGTGELFFGEGSRLTVL.

The V and J genes are TRBV30 and TRBJ2-7; no clear D gene. The ends were cut back, 2 bases at V and 0 bases at J, with 11 bases in the middle. In germline, CDR1 is GTSNPN, CDR2 SVGIG (reference sequence). This CDR3 spans 14 amino acids. The CDR3 here is CAWSLGSISYEQYF. As DNA, the CDR3 is TGTGCCTGGAGTTTAGGGTCGATCTCCTACGAGCAGTACTTC.

CDR3 DNA: TGTGCCAGCACCACGGGGGGCCAGCCCCAGCATTTT. Encoded protein: CASTTGGQPQHF. This chain uses TRBV27 with TRBJ1-5; D might be TRBD1 (6 bases). This CDR3 is 12 amino acids long. From germline, CDR1 is MNHEY and CDR2 SMNVEV (reference sequence). V dropped 7 bases and J dropped 7 bases, with 11 bases sitting between them.

The chain recombines TRBV7-3 with TRBJ2-5; D is ambiguous. Germline CDR1 reads SGHTA; CDR2 reads FQGTGA. This CDR3 is 13 amino acids long. V lost 5 bases and J 5 bases, leaving 12 bases between the germline ends. CDR3 region: CASSPHLSETQYF. For the CDR3, the DNA is TGTGCCAGCAGCCCCCACTTGAGCGAGACCCAGTACTTC.

The genes are TRBV5-1 and TRBJ1-2, with TRBD1 matching over 9 bases. V shed 6 bases and J 6 bases; nucleotides not matched to a gene: 6. The CDR3 is 13 amino acids. Germline CDR1 SGHRS, CDR2 YFSETQ. CDR3 in DNA: TGCGCCAGCAAACTGGACAGGGGCCATGGCTACACCTTC. This translates into CASKLDRGHGYTF.

The chain uses TRBV28 and TRBJ1-4; the match to TRBD1 covers 7 bases. CDR1 is MDHEN, CDR2 SYDVKM, per germline. With V trimmed by 6 bases and J by 0 bases, 7 bases remained unmatched. The CDR3 totals 16 residues. The CDR3 loop reads CASRYGTVATNEKLFF. The CDR3 nucleotides are TGTGCCAGCAGGTACGGGACAGTAGCAACTAATGAAAAACTGTTTTTT.

The rearrangement uses TRBV28 and TRBJ2-7; D call uncertain. CDR3 length: 13 residues. The V gene lost 2 bases and the J gene lost 2 bases, with 7 bases spanning the gap. From germline, CDR1 is MDHEN and CDR2 SYDVKM. CDR3 in amino acids: CASSLNGPYEQYF. The CDR3 coding sequence is TGTGCCAGCAGTTTAAACGGCCCCTACGAGCAGTACTTC.

Remarks on this clone: The same CDR3 can be traced to other DNA sequences in this sample. The chain couples TRBV7-9 to TRBJ1-4; D possibly corresponds to TRBD1 (5 bases). Deletions cut 9 bases from V and 4 bases from J, with 12 bases between. CDR1 and CDR2 (germline): SEHNR, FQNEAQ (reference sequence). The CDR3 runs to 13 residues. CDR3 in amino acids: CASGGSINEKLFF. The CDR3 DNA sequence: TGTGCCAGTGGGGGGTCCATTAATGAAAAACTGTTTTTT.

This sequence joins TRBV29-1 and TRBJ1-2; D is possibly TRBD1 (6 bases). The germline CDR1 and CDR2 sequences are SQVTM and ANQGSEA. The CDR3 runs to 13 residues. Trimming took off 2 bases at V and 8 bases at J, with 15 bases between the two ends. The CDR3 DNA reads as TGCAGCGTTGAACCCCCGGGACAAAGGGGCTACACCTTC. This codes for CSVEPPGQRGYTF.

The CDR3 reads CAWSVPQGRAGNTIYF. CDR3 DNA sequence: TGTGCCTGGAGTGTTCCACAGGGAAGGGCTGGAAACACCATATATTTT. The chain recombines TRBV30 with TRBJ1-3; weak D call: TRBD1 (6 bases). There are 16 residues in the CDR3. Germline V gives CDR1 GTSNPN, CDR2 SVGIG (reference sequence). V dropped 0 bases and J dropped 2 bases, with 14 bases sitting between them.

This rearrangement joins TRBV6-1 to TRBJ1-5; 7 bases map to TRBD1. Germline values: CDR1 MNHNS, CDR2 SASEGT. The CDR3 runs 13 residues. With 4 bases clipped from V and 4 bases from J, the junction kept 1 base outside the gene matches. This chain's CDR3 is CASSVQGNQPQHF. The CDR3 coding sequence is TGTGCCAGCAGTGTACAGGGGAATCAGCCCCAGCATTTT.

This clone was recorded once. The chain combines TRBV5-6 with TRBJ2-2; 11 nucleotides agree with TRBD1. The CDR3 is 16 amino acids. The germline gives CDR1 SGHDT, CDR2 YYEEEE. The ends lost 2 bases at V and 4 bases at J; junction bases unmatched: 4. The CDR3 nucleotides are TGTGCCAGCAGCTTTAGGACAGGGGGCACCACCGGGGAGCTGTTTTTT. Its protein product is CASSFRTGGTTGELFF.

The chain uses TRBV6-6 and TRBJ2-7, with 11 bases that match TRBD1. With V trimmed by 5 bases and J by 5 bases, 8 bases remained unmatched. The CDR3 is 15 amino acids. Germline V gives CDR1 MNHNY, CDR2 SVGAGI (reference sequence). The CDR3 DNA reads as TGTGCCAGCAGTACCCGGGACAGGGGGATCCACGAGCAGTACTTC. Translated: CASSTRDRGIHEQYF.

This chain links TRBV11-2 with TRBJ1-6, with 7 bases identical to TRBD1. The CDR3 runs to 19 residues. Germline V gene lookup returns CDR1 SGHAT and CDR2 FQNNGV. J gave up 6 bases and V 3 bases, and 17 bases lay outside the gene matches. In nucleotides, the CDR3 is TGTGCCAGCAGCTTGTTCAAGTCCCAAGGACAGGTCCCTAATTCACCCCTCCACTTT. Protein: CASSLFKSQGQVPNSPLHF.

The chain couples TRBV29-1 to TRBJ2-7; TRBD1 matches at 9 bases. The ends lost 2 bases at V and 6 bases at J; junction bases unmatched: 8. The CDR3 covers 14 residues. Germline V gene lookup returns CDR1 SQVTM and CDR2 ANQGSEA. CDR3: CSVELPGQGTEQYF. For the CDR3, the DNA is TGCAGCGTTGAACTGCCGGGACAGGGAACCGAGCAGTACTTC.

This clone was seen just once. V gene TRBV7-8 combines with J gene TRBJ1-1; D uncertain. The ends were cut back, 6 bases at V and 0 bases at J, with 14 bases in the middle. The CDR3 has 15 amino acids. Per germline, CDR1 SGHVS and CDR2 FQNEAQ. The CDR3 is CASRLTGSVNTEAFF. CDR3 DNA: TGTGCCAGCAGACTTACGGGGTCCGTGAACACTGAAGCTTTCTTT. The full variable domain, in which reference TRBV7-8 and TRBJ1-1 provide the parts outside the CDR3, is GAGVSQSPRYKVAKRGQDVALRCDPISGHVSLFWYQQALGQGPEFLTYFQNEAQLDKSGLPSDRFFAERPEGSVSTLKIQRTQQEDSAVYLCASRLTGSVNTEAFFGQGTRLTVV.

The chain links TRBV9 to TRBJ1-2; D unresolved. CDR3 length: 15 amino acids. The germline V gene encodes CDR1 SGDLS and CDR2 YYNGEE. Trimming left V 3 bases short and J 1 base short, with 13 bases between. CDR3 DNA: TGTGCCAGCAGCGCCGCGGACGGGAATAACTATGGCTACACCTTC. Translated: CASSAADGNNYGYTF.

The rearrangement joins TRBV6-4 to TRBJ1-1, with D possibly being TRBD1 (5 bases). V shed 0 bases and J shed 11 bases, with 16 bases lying between them. Germline loops: CDR1 MRHNA, CDR2 SNTAGT. The CDR3 has 14 amino acids. CDR3 DNA sequence: TGTGCCAGCAGTGACTCAGCCGGGACCGCTCGGGCTTTCTTT. This codes for CASSDSAGTARAFF.

This clone appeared once. The gene calls are TRBV18 and TRBJ1-2; no clear D gene. The germline gives CDR1 KGHSH, CDR2 LQKENI. V lost 1 base to trimming and J lost 6 bases, with 15 bases between them. CDR3 length equals 15 residues. CDR3 amino acids: CASSPLGRRSDGYTF. The CDR3 DNA reads as TGTGCCAGCTCACCACTGGGCAGGCGTTCGGATGGCTACACCTTC.

The chain links TRBV19 to TRBJ2-5; TRBD2 aligns across 7 bases. Germline V CDR1 and CDR2: LNHDA, SQIVND (reference sequence). The V gene end was trimmed by 5 bases and the J gene end by 3 bases; junction bases not matched to a gene: 12. The CDR3 has 16 amino acids. The CDR3, as DNA: TGTGCCAGTAGTCCCCCAGCGGGGACTGTGAAAGAGACCCAGTACTTC. This translates into CASSPPAGTVKETQYF.

The genes are TRBV9 and TRBJ2-6; 8 bases align to TRBD1. CDR1 is SGDLS, CDR2 YYNGEE, per germline. The CDR3 has 17 residues. V gave up 0 bases and J gave up 3 bases; unmatched junction bases: 5. CDR3 sequence reads: CASSVEPGGDGANVLTF. CDR3 bases: TGTGCCAGCAGCGTAGAACCAGGGGGCGATGGGGCCAACGTCCTGACTTTC.

The chain joins TRBV21-1 to TRBJ1-4. TRBV21-1 is shown as a pseudogene. CDR3 length equals 15 residues. The DNA of the CDR3 is TGTGCCAGCAGCTCGCCCCATAATTGGATCGGGAAACTGTTTTTT. Its translation: CASSSPHNWIGKLFF.